This T cell receptor beta chain was sequenced during a study of T cell changes during pregnancy in multiple sclerosis. This CDR3 has 15 amino acids. Trimming removed 3 bases from V and 4 bases from J, with 13 bases in between. CDR1 is SNHLY and CDR2 is FYNNEI in the germline V gene. Generated by immunoSEQ multiplex PCR, the TCRdb table keeps only in-frame clones and is missing some. The sample comprises about 70,000 clones, 91% of which are singletons, and about 2.5% rests with the top ten. The sample holds one count of this clone. This specimen consisted of peripheral blood, obtained in the first trimester of pregnancy. This sequence was found in a female donor with multiple sclerosis, enrolled in a pregnancy study. This chain uses TRBV2 with TRBJ1-5; no reliable D call. DNA for the CDR3: TGTGCCAGCAGTGAGAGCGGCTTGGGGAATCAGCCCCAGCATTTT. It specifies CASSESGLGNQPQHF.